In this sample, the clone carrying this T cell receptor (beta chain) turned up once. The antigen remains undetermined. In Susac syndrome patients, recently defined diagnostic criteria for definite or probable disease were met. Negative isolation was applied to CD8+ and CD4+ T cells, and FACS enrichment was applied to TEMRA cells. Random hexamers primed reverse transcription of about 0.45 to 1 ug RNA. MiXCR, run by TCRdb on the immunoSEQ multiplex PCR reads, gives a single entry per CDR3 protein. Here the sample spans about 150,000 distinct CDR3 sequences, under 97% being singletons. This sample was taken from a study of CD8 T cells in Susac syndrome. Study-wide points: Where Susac syndrome CD4+ T cell repertoires were concerned, no clonal expansion was evident. A relatively small number of individuals underwent TCR sequencing and HLA analysis.

This clonotype originated in a human donor with Susac syndrome. The sample consisted of CD4+ T cells from PBMCs.

CDR3 residues: CAISESGTGTGYTF. The CDR3 coding sequence is TGTGCCATCAGTGAGTCAGGGACAGGGACGGGCTACACCTTC. The V and J genes are TRBV10-3 and TRBJ1-2; 9 nucleotides match TRBD1. Looked up from germline, CDR1 is ENHRY and CDR2 is SYGVKD. The V segment lost 0 bases and the J segment 8 bases; nucleotides outside the gene matches: 4. This CDR3 region has 14 residues.